The following is a TCR beta chain sequence with its context. The antigen remains unidentified. Germline-derived CDR1 and CDR2 are MNHEY and SVGAGI. V lost 3 bases and J 2 bases, leaving 8 bases between the germline ends. This CDR3 has 14 residues. These data are taken from a study of shared clonotypes between healthy human individuals. Whole-study context: The study enrolled two women and a few men aged 18 to 49.

Findings of the study overall: Roughly 5% of naive CD4 clonotypes were shared across a handful of donors.

Produced via immunoSEQ multiplex PCR; TCRdb's table is partial and in-frame only. The table includes 600,000 to 800,000 clones, about two thirds detected once. The sequence was collected from a woman aged 25 to 39 in good health. The chain has TRBV6-5 and TRBJ1-5, with D hard to call. Sample: memory CD4+ T cells sorted from blood. The subset here: CD45RA-negative fraction. The CDR3 region is CASSYLGGNQPQHF. The CDR3 DNA reads as TGTGCCAGCAGTTATCTTGGGGGCAATCAGCCCCAGCATTTT.